This T cell receptor (beta chain) was retrieved from a study of vaccination effects on CD4 cells after COVID-19. With the ViraFEST assay, the study expanded antigen-specific CD4+ T cells using viral peptide pools, then sequenced them. Upon completion of roughly ten days in culture, CD4+ T cells were isolated. Vaccine recipients, nucleocapsid antibody negative, had no prior SARS-CoV-2 infection. Cultures of under 2.5 million PBMC per well contained approximately 10 IU/ml IL-2 plus 10 ug/ml peptides. The CDR3 contains 13 residues. Trimming removed 1 base from V and 14 bases from J, with 15 bases in between. Germline loops: CDR1 LGHDT, CDR2 YNNKEL (reference sequence). Comment on this clone: Its antigen remains unknown.

TCRdb keeps only in-frame clones here, not all; method: immunoSEQ multiplex PCR. The sample contains about 21,000 clones, around 72% of which appear only once. The V call is TRBV3-1 (or the pseudogene TRBV3-2), the J call TRBJ1-3; D is perhaps TRBD1 (6 bases). The sequencing used CD4+ T cells from PBMCs cultured with HCoV-NL63 spike peptides, collected before COVID-19 vaccination. The receptor's source is a human donor who received a COVID-19 vaccine. The CDR3 nucleotides read TGTGCCAGCAGCCAAGGGCGCACAGGGCGGGTATATTTT. Its translation is CASSQGRTGRVYF.